This T cell receptor (beta chain) was retrieved from a study of identical twins. General study points: Twins shared out-of-frame alpha sequences with excess low generation probability.

One entry per CDR3 protein, called by TCRdb with MiXCR from the 5' RACE reads. The sample lists just over 500,000 distinct CDR3 sequences, approximately 22% seen once, with about 0.91% in the top ten. The CDR3 consists of 16 residues. V gave up 2 bases and J gave up 3 bases, with 18 bases separating them. Germline assignment: CDR1 DFQATT and CDR2 SNEGSKA (reference sequence). This clonotype was picked up many times. No antigen is known for it. The same sample was also studied in work on T cells expressing NK-cell markers. That source reports: TCR beta repertoires came from sorted CD3+CD56+NKG2C+, CD3+CD56+NKG2C- and CD3+CD56-NKG2C+ T cells. Several of the donors also had these clonotypes leading their CD3+CD56-NKG2C+ fraction.

This TCR derives from a woman under 30 in good health. The chain joins TRBV20-1 to TRBJ2-3; D may be TRBD2 (6 bases). The specimen was CD4+ T cells sorted from blood. The CDR3 coding sequence is TGCAGTGCTAGATCATACGGGGGTAGTGAGACAGATACGCAGTATTTT. It is translated as CSARSYGGSETDTQYF.